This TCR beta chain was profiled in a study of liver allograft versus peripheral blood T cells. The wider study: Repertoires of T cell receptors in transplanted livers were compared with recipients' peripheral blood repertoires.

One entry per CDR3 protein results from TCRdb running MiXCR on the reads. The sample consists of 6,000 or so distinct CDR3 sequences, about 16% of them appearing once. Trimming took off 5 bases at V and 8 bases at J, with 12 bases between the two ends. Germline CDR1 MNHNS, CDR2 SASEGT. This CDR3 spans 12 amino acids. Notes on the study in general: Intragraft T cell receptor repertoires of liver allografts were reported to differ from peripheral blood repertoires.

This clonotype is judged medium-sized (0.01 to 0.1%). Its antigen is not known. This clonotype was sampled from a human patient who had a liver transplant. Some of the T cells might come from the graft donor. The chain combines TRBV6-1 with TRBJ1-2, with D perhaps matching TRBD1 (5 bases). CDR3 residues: CASSSRAGGYTF. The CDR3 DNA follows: TGTGCCAGCAGTAGCAGGGCGGGGGGCTACACCTTC.